The next 24 T cell receptor beta chains were all read from a single sample in a study of cytomegalovirus exposure and HLA in healthy donors. The primer mix had 60 Vbeta and 13 Jbeta primers. Libraries were prepared by immunoSEQ multiplex PCR; TCRdb keeps only in-frame clonotypes and omits some of them. The data contain about 140,000 clones, around 80% of them singletons. Specimen: PBMCs. The receptors were gathered from a man aged 25-45 years in good health and CMV-seronegative.

Concerning this clone itself: A read error may account for a junction end that differs from germline. The chain joins TRBV5-1 to TRBJ1-2, with 9 nucleotides matching TRBD1. This CDR3 spans 15 amino acids. CDR1 SGHRS and CDR2 YFSETQ come from the germline V gene. The CDR3 sequence: CASSIGTGSIYGYPF. The CDR3 DNA reads as TGCGCCAGCAGCATCGGGACAGGGTCTATTTATGGCTACCCCTTC.

CDR3 protein: CASSIGGRYEQYF. The DNA of the CDR3 is TGTGCCAGTAGTATTGGGGGCCGTTACGAGCAGTACTTC. The chain links TRBV19 to TRBJ2-7, with a weak D call TRBD1 (6 bases). The V end was cut by 3 bases, the J end by 4 bases, with 10 bases between. Germline loops: CDR1 LNHDA, CDR2 SQIVND (reference sequence). The CDR3 totals 13 residues.

The chain combines TRBV5-1 with TRBJ1-3; TRBD1 might be the D (5 bases). CDR3 length: 18 residues. CDR1 is SGHRS, CDR2 YFSETQ, per germline. V lost 0 bases and J lost 2, with 18 bases in between. CDR3 sequence (DNA): TGCGCCAGCAGCTTGGGTAACAGGAGCTTCCCCCCTGGAAACACCATATATTTT. The encoded protein is CASSLGNRSFPPGNTIYF.

J is TRBJ1-2 and V is TRBV10-3; 8 positions agree with TRBD1. The length of the CDR3 is 14 residues. V was clipped by 6 bases and J by 4 bases; unmatched bases: 7. Per the germline V gene, CDR1 is ENHRY and CDR2 is SYGVKD. The chain's CDR3 is CAIRTGASRYGYTF. The CDR3 coding sequence is TGTGCCATCAGGACAGGGGCGTCTCGCTATGGCTACACCTTC.

This clone occurred a few times. This chain links TRBV7-7 with TRBJ2-7; TRBD2 matches 9 bases. The CDR3 is 16 amino acids. The V gene end was trimmed by 1 base and the J gene end by 4 bases; junction bases not matched to a gene: 8. The germline CDR1 and CDR2 sequences are SSHAT and FNYEAQ (reference sequence). For the CDR3, the DNA is TGTGCCAGCAGCTTAGGCGTCGCGGGAGGGCCTTACGAGCAGTACTTC. Translation: CASSLGVAGGPYEQYF.

The rearrangement joins TRBV5-4 to TRBJ2-5, with D perhaps TRBD1 (5 bases). With the DNA end fitting TRBJ2-7 better, the J assignment may be wrong. CDR1 and CDR2 (germline): SGHNT, YYREEE (reference sequence). CDR3 length equals 14 residues. CDR3 sequence: CASSLEGADYEQYF. The CDR3, as DNA: TGTGCCAGCAGCTTGGAAGGGGCGGACTACGAGCAGTACTTC.

The rearrangement joins TRBV5-1 to TRBJ2-3, with D uncertain. Deletions cut 3 bases from V and 0 bases from J, with 8 bases between. The CDR3 is 14 residues long. CDR1 is SGHRS, CDR2 YFSETQ, per germline. The CDR3 DNA sequence: TGCGCCAGCAGCTCTGGCACCAGCACAGATACGCAGTATTTT. It encodes CASSSGTSTDTQYF.

V usage is TRBV11-2 and J usage is TRBJ1-4, with a tentative D call TRBD1 (5 bases). CDR3 length equals 16 residues. V was shortened by 1 base and J by 4 bases, with 13 bases between the two germline ends. Germline V gives CDR1 SGHAT, CDR2 FQNNGV. This CDR3 reads CASSLGRAGFNEKLFF. CDR3 coding DNA: TGTGCCAGCAGCTTAGGTCGGGCAGGGTTTAATGAAAAACTGTTTTTT. The full variable domain, its missing parts supplied by reference TRBV11-2 and TRBJ1-4, is EAGVAQSPRYKIIEKRQSVAFWCNPISGHATLYWYQQILGQGPKLLIQFQNNGVVDDSQLPKDRFSAERLKGVDSTLKIQPAKLEDSAVYLCASSLGRAGFNEKLFFGSGTQLSVL.

In its sample, this clone was seen once. The gene calls are TRBV10-3 and TRBJ1-6; 7 bases fit TRBD1. J gave up 10 bases and V 0 bases, and 18 bases lay outside the gene matches. Germline CDR1 and CDR2: ENHRY and SYGVKD. The CDR3 length is 19 residues. The CDR3 DNA is TGTGCCATCAGTGAGTCGCCAAGAACCTCGACAGGGCTGGGCTCACCCCTCCACTTT. Residues: CAISESPRTSTGLGSPLHF.

This rearrangement joins TRBV11-2 to TRBJ2-7; 7 bases are shared with TRBD1. The V segment lost 5 bases and the J segment 2 bases; nucleotides outside the gene matches: 9. The length of the CDR3 is 15 residues. The V gene's germline CDR1 is SGHAT and CDR2 FQNNGV. The CDR3 protein is CASSQGGAVAYEQYF. The CDR3 DNA sequence: TGTGCCAGCAGCCAAGGGGGCGCAGTTGCCTACGAGCAGTACTTC.

The rearrangement uses TRBV12-5 and TRBJ1-2; 7 bases fit TRBD1. CDR1 and CDR2 (germline): LGHNT, FRNRAP. V lost 6 bases to trimming and J lost 3 bases; unmatched junction nucleotides: 10. The CDR3 covers 15 residues. CDR3 sequence: CASGSDRTIYYGYTF. The CDR3 DNA sequence: TGTGCTAGTGGATCGGACAGGACGATTTACTATGGCTACACCTTC.

V and J are TRBV15 and TRBJ1-1; D remains unclear. From germline, CDR1 is LNHNV and CDR2 YYDKDF (reference sequence). The CDR3 totals 12 residues. Trimming shortened V by 1 base and J by 3 bases, and 3 bases separated the two germline ends. The CDR3 protein is CATSRVYTEAFF. The CDR3 DNA sequence: TGTGCCACCAGCAGAGTCTACACTGAAGCTTTCTTT.

V and J are TRBV6-5 and TRBJ2-7, with D perhaps TRBD1 (6 bases). CDR1 is MNHEY, CDR2 SVGAGI, per germline. This CDR3 has 14 residues. V was shortened by 2 bases and J by 5 bases, with 13 bases between the two germline ends. The CDR3 DNA sequence: TGTGCCAGCAGTTACCTCGGACAGCTACACGAGCAGTACTTC. Its protein is CASSYLGQLHEQYF.

The V gene is TRBV19, the J gene TRBJ1-3; D possibly corresponds to TRBD1 (5 bases). CDR1 and CDR2 from the germline V gene are LNHDA and SQIVND (reference sequence). The CDR3 runs 15 residues. V lost 4 bases and J 2 bases, leaving 12 bases between the germline ends. The CDR3 is CASSRGGTTGNTIYF. The CDR3 DNA is TGTGCCAGTAGTAGAGGCGGGACCACTGGAAACACCATATATTTT. Using reference TRBV19 and TRBJ1-3 for the parts outside the CDR3, the full variable domain is DGGITQSPKYLFRKEGQNVTLSCEQNLNHDAMYWYRQDPGQGLRLIYYSQIVNDFQKGDIAEGYSVSREKKESFPLTVTSAQKNPTAFYLCASSRGGTTGNTIYFGEGSWLTVV.

The V and J genes are TRBV30 and TRBJ2-7; 13 nucleotides line up with TRBD2. Looked up from germline, CDR1 is GTSNPN and CDR2 is SVGIG (reference sequence). The CDR3 runs to 18 residues. Trimming cost V 1 base and J 5 bases; bases outside gene matches: 14. This CDR3 is CAWSGPLRTSGRLDEQYF. Written as DNA, the CDR3 is TGTGCCTGGAGTGGCCCCCTCCGGACTAGCGGGAGATTGGACGAGCAGTACTTC. Using reference TRBV30 and TRBJ2-7 for the parts outside the CDR3, the full variable domain is SQTIHQWPATLVQPVGSPLSLECTVEGTSNPNLYWYRQAAGRGLQLLFYSVGIGQISSEVPQNLSASRPQDRQFILSSKKLLLSDSGFYLCAWSGPLRTSGRLDEQYFGPGTRLTVT.

This clone is a singleton in its sample. The V gene is TRBV29-1, the J gene TRBJ2-1; TRBD1 matches 9 bases. J was trimmed by 10 bases and V by 6 bases; bases with no gene match: 10. CDR3 size: 13 residues. Per the germline V gene, CDR1 is SQVTM and CDR2 is ANQGSEA. The CDR3 is CSVSRDRVGEQFF. The CDR3 DNA reads as TGCAGCGTGTCCCGGGACAGGGTGGGGGAGCAGTTCTTC.

The rearrangement joins TRBV5-8 to TRBJ1-2, with a tentative D call TRBD1 (6 bases). Trimming pared 6 bases from V and 8 bases from J, leaving 14 bases between. Germline V gene sequence: CDR1 SGHTS, CDR2 YDEGEE. The CDR3 is 12 residues long. The CDR3 loop reads CASTGAQPGYTF. DNA for the CDR3: TGTGCCAGCACAGGGGCGCAACCCGGCTACACCTTC. The full variable domain, its missing parts supplied by reference TRBV5-8 and TRBJ1-2, is EAGVTQSPTHLIKTRGQQATLRCSPISGHTSVYWYQQALGLGLQFLLWYDEGEERNRGNFPPRFSGRQFPNYSSELNVNALELEDSALYLCASTGAQPGYTFGSGTRLTVV.

V is TRBV7-8 and J is TRBJ1-2, with a tentative D call TRBD1 (6 bases). Trimming shortened V by 2 bases and J by 8 bases, and 21 bases separated the two germline ends. This CDR3 is built from 16 residues. Germline V lookup: CDR1 SGHVS, CDR2 FQNEAQ. The CDR3 protein is CASSLWGPAGVGGYTF. The CDR3 DNA is TGTGCCAGCAGCTTATGGGGCCCTGCAGGGGTTGGGGGCTACACCTTC.

This clone was counted between two and nine times. The chain couples TRBV28 to TRBJ1-3; maybe TRBD1 (6 bases). V was cut by 2 bases and J by 2 bases, with 10 bases left in between. This CDR3 is 15 amino acids long. Germline V gene sequence: CDR1 MDHEN, CDR2 SYDVKM. The DNA for the CDR3 is TGTGCCAGCAGTTTAACAGGGTACCCTGGAAACACCATATATTTT. Protein product: CASSLTGYPGNTIYF.

The chain uses TRBV6-5 and TRBJ2-5; 9 nucleotides align to TRBD2. Losses at the gene ends were 7 bases for V and 5 bases for J; bases not matched to a gene: 11. The CDR3 sequence is 15 residues long. Germline V gene data show CDR1 as MNHEY and CDR2 as SVGAGI. CDR3 residues: CASTYSSGARETQYF. As DNA, the CDR3 is TGTGCCAGCACCTACTCTAGCGGGGCCAGGGAGACCCAGTACTTC.

CDR3 in amino acids: CASSLGTGGYTF. For the CDR3, the DNA is TGTGCCAGCAGCTTAGGGACAGGTGGCTACACCTTC. The chain couples TRBV13 to TRBJ1-2, with a possible D match to TRBD1 (6 bases). CDR3 length equals 12 residues. CDR1 and CDR2 from the germline V gene are PRHDT and FYEKMQ (reference sequence). The V end was cut by 0 bases, the J end by 7 bases, with 6 bases between.

Only one count was recorded for this clone. This chain joins TRBV29-1 and TRBJ2-1, with D perhaps TRBD2 (6 bases). The CDR3 is 15 amino acids. V was pared by 0 bases and J by 4 bases, with 13 bases between. Germline V gene data show CDR1 as SQVTM and CDR2 as ANQGSEA. The chain's CDR3 is CSVEEIGGVYNEQFF. Written as DNA, the CDR3 is TGCAGCGTTGAAGAGATCGGGGGTGTGTACAATGAGCAGTTCTTC.

The genes are TRBV11-3 and TRBJ2-7; 11 nucleotides align to TRBD1. Germline V gene sequence: CDR1 SGHNT, CDR2 YENEEA. V lost 5 bases, J lost 7 bases, and 19 bases stayed unmatched. The CDR3 loop spans 18 amino acids. CDR3 nucleotide sequence: TGTGCCAGCAGCCGGGGACAGGGGGTGGCGGGGGGAAGATCTGAGCAGTACTTC. It translates to CASSRGQGVAGGRSEQYF.

The J gene is TRBJ1-1, the V gene TRBV25-1; 8 bases fit TRBD1. Trimming removed 2 bases from V and 2 bases from J; junction bases left unmatched: 1. This CDR3 contains 14 residues. Germline V gene data show CDR1 as MGHDK and CDR2 as SYGVNS. The DNA of the CDR3 is TGTGCCAGCAGTGAAGCAGGGGGCAACACTGAAGCTTTCTTT. The encoded protein is CASSEAGGNTEAFF.